Listed here are 27 T cell receptor beta chains from one sample, sequenced in a study of T cells in localized non-small cell lung cancer. Sequenced by immunoSEQ multiplex PCR; TCRdb stores in-frame clones only, minus some. The table records under 35,000 clones, approximately 90% of them present only once. Sequenced material: peripheral blood, taken before any cancer treatment. The source of these receptors is a female donor at least 60 years old with stage I lung adenocarcinoma.

This clone has just a few counts. The same CDR3 is also encoded by other DNA sequences in this sample. V gene TRBV20-1 combines with J gene TRBJ1-1; D might be TRBD1 (5 bases). The CDR3 loop spans 11 amino acids. Trimming pared 5 bases from V and 2 bases from J, leaving 6 bases between. The germline V gene has CDR1 DFQATT and CDR2 SNEGSKA (reference sequence). The CDR3 bases are TGCAGTGCTGGGGCAAACACTGAAGCTTTCTTT. This encodes CSAGANTEAFF.

This chain links TRBV4-2 with TRBJ2-4; possibly TRBD2 for D (6 bases). This CDR3 has 16 residues. Germline V gene data show CDR1 as LGHNA and CDR2 as YNFKEQ. The V and J ends lost 0 bases and 8 bases respectively, with 17 bases between them. The CDR3 loop is CASSQDIGSLRDIQYF. The CDR3 DNA is TGTGCCAGCAGCCAAGATATCGGGAGCCTAAGGGACATTCAGTACTTC.

This chain connects TRBV6-6 to TRBJ1-3; 10 positions match TRBD1. The V gene's germline CDR1 is MNHNY and CDR2 SVGAGI (reference sequence). The ends lost 5 bases at V and 3 bases at J; junction bases unmatched: 7. The CDR3 sequence is 16 residues long. CDR3 residues: CASSPDRGHIGNTIYF. The CDR3 DNA reads TGTGCCAGCAGTCCTGACAGGGGGCATATTGGAAACACCATATATTTT.

The chain combines TRBV5-1 with TRBJ2-1; D may match TRBD1 or TRBD2 (6 bases each). V was pared by 0 bases and J by 0 bases, with 7 bases between. Germline CDR1 SGHRS, CDR2 YFSETQ. The CDR3 is 15 residues long. CDR3 loop: CASSLEGGSYNEQFF. In nucleotides, the CDR3 is TGCGCCAGCAGCTTGGAGGGGGGCTCCTACAATGAGCAGTTCTTC.

This sequence joins TRBV11-2 and TRBJ2-1, with TRBD2 identical over 13 bases. V gave up 1 base and J gave up 7 bases; unmatched junction bases: 4. Germline lookup yields CDR1 SGHAT and CDR2 FQNNGV. The CDR3 is 16 residues long. This CDR3 reads CASSLGGLAGINEQFF. CDR3 DNA sequence: TGTGCCAGCAGCTTAGGGGGACTAGCGGGGATAAATGAGCAGTTCTTC.

The rearrangement uses TRBV25-1 and TRBJ1-1; 8 nucleotides line up with TRBD1. J was trimmed by 2 bases and V by 3 bases; bases with no gene match: 5. This CDR3 region has 15 residues. Per the germline V gene, CDR1 is MGHDK and CDR2 is SYGVNS. In DNA, the CDR3 is TGTGCCAGCAGTGAGCCTGGACAGGGCAACACTGAAGCTTTCTTT. Translated: CASSEPGQGNTEAFF.

The chain has TRBV25-1 and TRBJ2-5; a weak D match, TRBD2 (6 bases). CDR3 length equals 15 residues. Per the germline V gene, CDR1 is MGHDK and CDR2 is SYGVNS. Trimming stripped 5 bases from V and 2 bases from J, with 15 bases between. CDR3 amino acids: CASSRGSGLQETQYF. DNA of the CDR3: TGTGCCAGCAGTCGGGGGAGCGGGTTGCAAGAGACCCAGTACTTC.

The chain uses TRBV27 and TRBJ2-7; D gene uncertain. Germline V gene lookup returns CDR1 MNHEY and CDR2 SMNVEV (reference sequence). CDR3 size: 13 residues. Trimming cost V 6 bases and J 3 bases, with 12 bases left between them. The CDR3 sequence: CASRMDRYYEQYF. Written as DNA, the CDR3 is TGTGCCAGCAGGATGGATCGCTACTACGAGCAGTACTTC.

This clone was recorded a few times. The chain recombines TRBV7-6 with TRBJ1-6, with D unclear. V shed 3 bases and J shed 10 bases, with 16 bases lying between them. CDR3 length: 15 amino acids. CDR1 and CDR2 from the germline V gene are SGHVS and FNYEAQ. The CDR3 is CASSFSAAVRSPLHF. CDR3 DNA: TGTGCCAGCAGCTTTAGCGCAGCCGTCCGGTCACCCCTCCACTTT.

The rearrangement uses TRBV30 and TRBJ1-4; 7 nucleotides line up with TRBD1. With V trimmed by 8 bases and J by 4 bases, 4 bases remained unmatched. The CDR3 length is 12 residues. Looked up from germline, CDR1 is GTSNPN and CDR2 is SVGIG (reference sequence). The CDR3 bases are TGTGCCATGGGACAGTTTAATGAAAAACTGTTTTTT. This sequence encodes CAMGQFNEKLFF.

The rearrangement uses TRBV30 and TRBJ1-1, with D possibly being TRBD1 (5 bases). V shed 4 bases and J shed 9 bases, with 21 bases lying between them. The CDR3 extends over 14 amino acids. Germline V gene lookup returns CDR1 GTSNPN and CDR2 SVGIG (reference sequence). The CDR3, as DNA: TGTGCCTGGAAATTCAGTGGAGGACAACTCCAAGCTTTCTTT. This codes for CAWKFSGGQLQAFF.

The chain employs TRBV5-5 and TRBJ2-3, with D possibly matching TRBD2 (7 bases). The CDR3 consists of 16 residues. Germline CDR1 and CDR2: SGHKS and YYEKEE (reference sequence). Trimming cost V 0 bases and J 3 bases, with 14 bases left between them. The CDR3 loop reads CASSLAFGGRTDTQYF. For the CDR3, the DNA is TGTGCCAGCAGCTTGGCCTTCGGGGGGCGAACAGATACGCAGTATTTT. The full variable domain, its missing parts supplied by reference TRBV5-5 and TRBJ2-3, is DAGVTQSPTHLIKTRGQQVTLRCSPISGHKSVSWYQQVLGQGPQFIFQYYEKEERGRGNFPDRFSARQFPNYSSELNVNALLLGDSALYLCASSLAFGGRTDTQYFGPGTRLTVL.

This chain uses TRBV4-1 with TRBJ2-4; 13 bases line up with TRBD2. This CDR3 comprises 17 residues. Germline-derived CDR1 and CDR2 are MGHRA and YSYEKL. The junction had 5 bases not matched to a gene; V was cut back by 0 bases and J by 6 bases. The CDR3 bases are TGCGCCAGCAGCCAAGATCGGACTAGCGGGGGCCCAAACATTCAGTACTTC. Its protein product is CASSQDRTSGGPNIQYF.

This sequence joins TRBV5-1 and TRBJ1-4, with D possibly matching TRBD1 (6 bases). V was clipped by 4 bases and J by 1 base, with 17 bases between them. CDR3 length: 17 residues. Germline values: CDR1 SGHRS, CDR2 YFSETQ. CDR3 protein: CASSPRPKQGTNEKLFF. The CDR3 nucleotides read TGCGCCAGCAGCCCTAGGCCAAAACAGGGAACTAATGAAAAACTGTTTTTT.

The DNA of the CDR3 is TGTGCCAGCAGCCCTTTTGGTGCCGCGAACACCGGGGAGCTGTTTTTT. Translation gives CASSPFGAANTGELFF. The rearrangement uses TRBV5-6 and TRBJ2-2; D is undetermined. Trimming shortened V by 4 bases and J by 0 bases, and 13 bases separated the two germline ends. The CDR3 is made up of 16 amino acids. Germline loops: CDR1 SGHDT, CDR2 YYEEEE.

The J gene is TRBJ1-2, the V gene TRBV28; D uncertain. This CDR3 is built from 12 residues. Germline lookup yields CDR1 MDHEN and CDR2 SYDVKM. The ends were cut back, 5 bases at V and 3 bases at J, with 7 bases in the middle. The CDR3 protein is CASSAKDYGYTF. The DNA of the CDR3 is TGTGCCAGCAGTGCGAAGGACTATGGCTACACCTTC.

The rearrangement uses TRBV28 and TRBJ1-2, with D unresolved. This CDR3 has 12 residues. The germline CDR1 and CDR2 sequences are MDHEN and SYDVKM. V dropped 7 bases and J dropped 1 base, with 7 bases sitting between them. Written as DNA, the CDR3 is TGTGCCAGCACGAACCGTAACTATGGCTACACCTTC. Protein: CASTNRNYGYTF.

CDR3 bases: TGTGCCAGCAGTGACTTCGGGGTCCAGTACTTC. Translation gives CASSDFGVQYF. V is TRBV2 and J is TRBJ2-5; the D gene is possibly TRBD2 (5 bases). Trimming took off 3 bases at V and 10 bases at J, with 9 bases between the two ends. Germline CDR1 is SNHLY and CDR2 is FYNNEI. The length of the CDR3 is 11 residues.

The genes are TRBV30 and TRBJ1-2, with 7 positions matching TRBD1. The length of the CDR3 is 14 residues. CDR1 and CDR2 (germline): GTSNPN, SVGIG (reference sequence). J gave up 5 bases and V 1 base, and 7 bases lay outside the gene matches. The CDR3 protein is CAWSGRDSEYGYTF. The DNA for the CDR3 is TGTGCCTGGAGTGGGAGGGACAGCGAATATGGCTACACCTTC.

This clone was recorded once. The chain couples TRBV7-8 to TRBJ1-1; no definite D call. The CDR3 loop spans 14 amino acids. Germline-derived CDR1 and CDR2 are SGHVS and FQNEAQ. The ends were cut back, 5 bases at V and 4 bases at J, with 14 bases in the middle. The chain's CDR3 is CASSLRETGTEAFF. Written as DNA, the CDR3 is TGTGCCAGCAGCCTCCGGGAGACGGGCACTGAAGCTTTCTTT.

Here the CDR3 reads CASSPDSPGYTF. The CDR3 DNA follows: TGTGCCAGCAGCCCCGACTCGCCTGGCTACACCTTC. The gene calls are TRBV28 and TRBJ1-2; D is undetermined. CDR3 length: 12 amino acids. Germline V lookup: CDR1 MDHEN, CDR2 SYDVKM. Trimming pared 6 bases from V and 7 bases from J, leaving 12 bases between.

This clone turned up a few times. The rearrangement links TRBV7-3 to TRBJ1-5; no clear D. Trimming removed 3 bases from V and 3 bases from J, with 6 bases in between. Germline loops: CDR1 SGHTA, CDR2 FQGTGA. The CDR3 is 13 amino acids. CDR3 loop: CASSFDANQPQHF. In nucleotides, the CDR3 is TGTGCCAGCAGCTTTGATGCCAATCAGCCCCAGCATTTT. The whole variable domain, filled in from reference TRBV7-3 and TRBJ1-5, reads GAGVSQTPSNKVTEKGKYVELRCDPISGHTALYWYRQSLGQGPEFLIYFQGTGAADDSGLPNDRFFAVRPEGSVSTLKIQRTERGDSAVYLCASSFDANQPQHFGDGTRLSIL.

CDR3 sequence (DNA): TGTGCCAGCAGCGTAGCGGGAAAGGGGGCCGGTTCGGGCCGGACAGATACGCAGTATTTT. Protein product: CASSVAGKGAGSGRTDTQYF. V is TRBV9 and J is TRBJ2-3; 7 bases align to TRBD1. V gave up 0 bases and J gave up 3 bases; unmatched junction bases: 19. The germline V gene encodes CDR1 SGDLS and CDR2 YYNGEE. The CDR3 spans 20 residues.

The V and J genes are TRBV9 and TRBJ2-7; D remains ambiguous. Germline values: CDR1 SGDLS, CDR2 YYNGEE. Deletions cut 6 bases from V and 6 bases from J, with 10 bases between. The CDR3 runs 11 residues. For the CDR3, the DNA is TGTGCCAGCACCCCAGTGGGCGAGCAGTACTTC. This encodes CASTPVGEQYF.

The V and J genes are TRBV15 and TRBJ1-6, with D perhaps TRBD1 (6 bases). Germline assignment: CDR1 LNHNV and CDR2 YYDKDF (reference sequence). This CDR3 region has 14 residues. The V gene lost 2 bases and the J gene lost 7 bases, with 9 bases spanning the gap. CDR3 coding DNA: TGTGCCACCAGCAGACAGGGGTACAATTCACCCCTCCACTTT. Its translation: CATSRQGYNSPLHF.

The V and J genes are TRBV6-5 and TRBJ1-3, with D uncertain. V lost 7 bases, J lost 0 bases, and 7 bases lay in between. This CDR3 contains 13 residues. Germline loops: CDR1 MNHEY, CDR2 SVGAGI. The CDR3 coding sequence is TGTGCCAGCACGGTACCCTCTGGAAACACCATATATTTT. The encoded protein is CASTVPSGNTIYF.

J is TRBJ2-5 and V is TRBV12-5, with 14 bases lining up with TRBD2. Trimming took 6 bases from V and 2 from J; bases not matched to a gene: 5. There are 16 residues in the CDR3. The germline gives CDR1 LGHNT, CDR2 FRNRAP. The CDR3, as DNA: TGTGCTAGTGGCTACGGGACTAGCGGGGGTCAAGAGACCCAGTACTTC. Amino acids: CASGYGTSGGQETQYF. Complete variable domain (other parts from reference TRBV12-5 and TRBJ2-5): DARVTQTPRHKVTEMGQEVTMRCQPILGHNTVFWYRQTMMQGLELLAYFRNRAPLDDSGMPKDRFSAEMPDATLATLKIQPSEPRDSAVYFCASGYGTSGGQETQYFGPGTRLLVL.